This T cell receptor beta chain was retrieved from a study of Ad26.COV2.S vaccination and SARS-CoV-2 variants. The wider study: COV1001, an Ad26.COV2.S trial, supplied this vaccine-arm donor. Ad26.COV2.S, an intramuscular injection, was given once or twice 56 days apart.

V trimming: 2 bases; J trimming: 2 bases; junction bases outside the gene matches: 2. Germline CDR1 reads MNHNY; CDR2 reads SVGAGI (reference sequence). This CDR3 has 14 residues. Clones were read by immunoSEQ multiplex PCR, and TCRdb kept only the in-frame ones, dropping some. The table shows 300,000 to 350,000 clones, with 80% to 90% occurring only once. Treatment in this sample: some 20 received Ad26.COV2.S at low or high dose, single or two shots; about five received placebo; per-sample allocation not given. Sampling was performed 63 days after the first vaccine or placebo injection. The starting material was peripheral blood, obtained in a trial of Ad26.COV2.S vaccine versus placebo. The clonotype comes from a person aged 18-60 years who received the Ad26.COV2.S COVID-19 vaccine or a placebo. The rearrangement joins TRBV6-6 to TRBJ1-1; TRBD1 matches at 7 bases. The CDR3 is CASSYTGENTEAFF. The DNA of the CDR3 is TGTGCCAGCAGTTACACAGGGGAAAACACTGAAGCTTTCTTT.